A selection of T cell receptor beta chains follows, all from one sample in a study of control samples from healthy donors and cancer patients. Profiled with immunoSEQ multiplex PCR; TCRdb holds only in-frame clones, not every one. The table has 130,000 or so clones, roughly 92% seen once; the top ten hold less than 7%. The material sequenced was blood. The receptors were gathered from a man aged 18-30 years in good health. Each CDR3 is given with its conserved first and last residue. The order of the fields is J gene, D gene, V gene, CDR3 DNA, CDR3 protein. The D gene is left open where the match is weak.

TRBJ2-1,-,TRBV11-3,TGTGCCAGCAGCTTAGACCGCTCCTACAATGAGCAGTTCTTC,CASSLDRSYNEQFF
TRBJ2-7,-,TRBV4-1,-,CASSQGPWGTGTAEF
TRBJ1-2,-,TRBV6-1,TGTGCCAGCAGTGAATACGGGTTAGCTTTTTACACCTTC,CASSEYGLAFYTF
TRBJ1-4,TRBD1,TRBV6-5,TGTGCCAGCACCCCCCCACAGGGGGCAGGTGAAAAACTGTTTTTT,CASTPPQGAGEKLFF
TRBJ1-5,-,TRBV9,TGTGCCAGCAGCTCCGGGGGACGGGGAGATCAGCCCCAGCATTTT,CASSSGGRGDQPQHF
TRBJ2-4,TRBD1,TRBV4-1,TGCGCCAGCAGACCGACAGGGTTCAAAAACATTCAGTACTTC,CASRPTGFKNIQYF
TRBJ1-2,TRBD1,TRBV28,TGTGCCAGCAGTTTACGACCCGGGACAGGGGACAGCTATGGCTACACCTTC,CASSLRPGTGDSYGYTF
TRBJ2-5,-,TRBV16,TGTGCCAGCAGCCAATCCGAATCCTCGGAGACCCAGTACTTC,CASSQSESSETQYF
TRBJ1-4,-,TRBV5-4,TGTGCCAGCAGCTTGGTTCCTAATGAAAAACTGTTTTTT,CASSLVPNEKLFF
TRBJ1-4,TRBD1,TRBV18,TGTGCCAGCTCACCACTCACAGGGGCTAATGAAAAACTGTTTTTT,CASSPLTGANEKLFF